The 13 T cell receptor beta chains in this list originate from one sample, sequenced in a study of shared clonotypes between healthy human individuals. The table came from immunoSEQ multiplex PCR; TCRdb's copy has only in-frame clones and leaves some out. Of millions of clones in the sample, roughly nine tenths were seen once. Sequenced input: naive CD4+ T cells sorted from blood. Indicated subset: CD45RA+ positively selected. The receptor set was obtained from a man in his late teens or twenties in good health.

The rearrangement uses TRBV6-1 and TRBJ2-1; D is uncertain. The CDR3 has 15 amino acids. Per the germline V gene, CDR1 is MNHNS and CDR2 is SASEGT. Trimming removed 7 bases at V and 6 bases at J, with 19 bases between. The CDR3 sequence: CASKRYQAQSNEQFF. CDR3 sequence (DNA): TGTGCCAGCAAGAGGTATCAGGCTCAGAGCAATGAGCAGTTCTTC.

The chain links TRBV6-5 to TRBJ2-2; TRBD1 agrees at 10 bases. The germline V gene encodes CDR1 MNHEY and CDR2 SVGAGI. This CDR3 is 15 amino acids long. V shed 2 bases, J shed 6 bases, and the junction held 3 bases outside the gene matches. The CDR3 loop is CASSYGTGASGELFF. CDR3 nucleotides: TGTGCCAGCAGTTACGGGACAGGGGCGTCCGGGGAGCTGTTTTTT.

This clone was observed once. The CDR3 DNA sequence: TGTGCCAGCAGTTCTGCCCCGCTATCGGGAGATACGCAGTATTTT. It encodes CASSSAPLSGDTQYF. J is TRBJ2-3 and V is TRBV11-1; unclear D gene. The CDR3 consists of 15 residues. With 6 bases removed from V and 5 bases from J, the gap between germline ends came to 18 bases. Germline lookup yields CDR1 SGHAT and CDR2 FQDESV (reference sequence).

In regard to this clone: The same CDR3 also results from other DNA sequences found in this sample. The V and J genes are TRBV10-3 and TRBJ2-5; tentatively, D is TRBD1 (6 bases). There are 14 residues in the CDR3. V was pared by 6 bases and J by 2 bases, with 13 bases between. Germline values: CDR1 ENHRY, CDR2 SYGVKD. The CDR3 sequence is CAISEGRGQETQYF. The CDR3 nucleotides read TGTGCCATCAGCGAGGGCAGGGGTCAAGAGACCCAGTACTTC.

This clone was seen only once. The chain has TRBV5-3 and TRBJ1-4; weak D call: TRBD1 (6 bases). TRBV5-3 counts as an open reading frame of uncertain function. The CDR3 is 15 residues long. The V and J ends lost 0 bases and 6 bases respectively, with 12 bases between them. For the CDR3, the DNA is TGTGCCAGAAGCTTGGTTACAGGGAGGGATGAAAAACTGTTTTTT. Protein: CARSLVTGRDEKLFF.

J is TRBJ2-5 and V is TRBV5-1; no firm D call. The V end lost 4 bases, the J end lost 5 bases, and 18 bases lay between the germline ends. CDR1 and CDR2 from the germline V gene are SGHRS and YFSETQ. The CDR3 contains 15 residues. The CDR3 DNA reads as TGCGCCAGCAGCCAACAAACAGAACCCGGGGAGACCCAGTACTTC. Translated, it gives CASSQQTEPGETQYF.

Here the CDR3 DNA reads TGTGCCAGCAGCTTAGGAGTGTGGGAGACAATCACAGATACGCAGTATTTT. Translation: CASSLGVWETITDTQYF. The rearrangement links TRBV7-2 to TRBJ2-3; tentative D call: TRBD2 (5 bases). CDR3 length: 17 amino acids. V was shortened by 1 base and J by 2 bases, with 16 bases between the two germline ends. In germline, CDR1 is SGHTA, CDR2 FQGNSA. Together with reference TRBV7-2 and TRBJ2-3, the CDR3 gives the full variable domain: GAGVSQSPSNKVTEKGKDVELRCDPISGHTALYWYRQSLGQGLEFLIYFQGNSAPDKSGLPSDRFSAERTGGSVSTLTIQRTQQEDSAVYLCASSLGVWETITDTQYFGPGTRLTVL.

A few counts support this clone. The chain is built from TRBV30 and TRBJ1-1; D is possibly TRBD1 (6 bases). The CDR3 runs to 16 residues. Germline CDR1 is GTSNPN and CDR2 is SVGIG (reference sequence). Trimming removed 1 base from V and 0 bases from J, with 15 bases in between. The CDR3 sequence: CAWSDPPTGMNTEAFF. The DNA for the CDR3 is TGTGCCTGGAGTGACCCTCCGACAGGAATGAACACTGAAGCTTTCTTT.

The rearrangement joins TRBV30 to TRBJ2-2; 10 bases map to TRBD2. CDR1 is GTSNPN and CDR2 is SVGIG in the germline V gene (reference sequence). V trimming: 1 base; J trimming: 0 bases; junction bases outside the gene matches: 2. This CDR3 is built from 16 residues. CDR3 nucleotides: TGTGCCTGGAGTGGTCTAGCGGGGGCGAACACCGGGGAGCTGTTTTTT. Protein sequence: CAWSGLAGANTGELFF.

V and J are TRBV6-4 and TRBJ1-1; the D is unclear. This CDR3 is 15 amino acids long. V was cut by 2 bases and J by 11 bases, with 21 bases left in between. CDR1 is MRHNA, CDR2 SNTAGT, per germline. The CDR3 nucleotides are TGTGCCAGCAGTGACCCCAAAGGCGAGCCTCCCGAGGCTTTCTTT. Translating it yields CASSDPKGEPPEAFF.

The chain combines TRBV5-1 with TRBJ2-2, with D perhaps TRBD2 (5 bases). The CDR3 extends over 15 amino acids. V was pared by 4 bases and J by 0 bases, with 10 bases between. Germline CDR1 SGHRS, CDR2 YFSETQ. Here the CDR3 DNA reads TGCGCCAGCAGCCCTGACGGGACGAACACCGGGGAGCTGTTTTTT. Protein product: CASSPDGTNTGELFF.

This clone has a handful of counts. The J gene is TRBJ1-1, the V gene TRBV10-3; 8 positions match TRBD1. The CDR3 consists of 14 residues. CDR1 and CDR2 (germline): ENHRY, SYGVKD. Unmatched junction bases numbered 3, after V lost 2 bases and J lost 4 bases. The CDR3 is CAISEADRGTEAFF. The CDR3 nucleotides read TGTGCCATCAGTGAGGCAGACAGGGGCACTGAAGCTTTCTTT.

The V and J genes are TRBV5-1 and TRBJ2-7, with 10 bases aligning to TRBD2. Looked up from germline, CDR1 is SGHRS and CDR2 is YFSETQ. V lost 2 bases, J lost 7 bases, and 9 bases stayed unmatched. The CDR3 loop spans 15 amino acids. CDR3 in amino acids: CASSFYTSGVEEQYF. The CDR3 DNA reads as TGCGCCAGCAGCTTCTACACTAGCGGGGTCGAAGAGCAGTACTTC. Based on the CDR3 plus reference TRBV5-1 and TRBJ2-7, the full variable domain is KAGVTQTPRYLIKTRGQQVTLSCSPISGHRSVSWYQQTPGQGLQFLFEYFSETQRNKGNFPGRFSGRQFSNSRSEMNVSTLELGDSALYLCASSFYTSGVEEQYFGPGTRLTVT.